The rows below give T cell receptor beta chains drawn from one sample of a study of blood T cell repertoires in COVID-19. Some clones are missing from TCRdb's copy, which holds only in-frame ones; the method was immunoSEQ multiplex PCR. The sample lists hundreds of thousands of clones, 88% occurring once. The sequencing sample was made of peripheral blood. Every receptor here comes from a young woman with COVID-19, enrolled during active disease. Each CDR3 is given with its conserved first and last residue. A D gene is named only where the DNA matches it firmly. Not all rows give a size; the values are once, few, many and, for expanded clones, a class.

v_gene	abundance	d_gene	j_gene	CDR3aa	CDR3nt
TRBV24-1	NA	NA	TRBJ1-1	CATSDGGGTEAFF	TGTGCCACCAGTGACGGCGGGGGTACTGAAGCTTTCTTT
TRBV29-1	NA	TRBD1	TRBJ1-2	CSVESPGQGFYGYTF	TGCAGCGTTGAATCACCGGGACAGGGATTCTATGGCTACACCTTC
TRBV4-2	once	TRBD1	TRBJ1-2	CASSQDWTGGGGYTF	TGTGCCAGCAGCCAAGATTGGACAGGGGGAGGCGGCTACACCTTC
TRBV25-1	NA	NA	TRBJ2-6	CASSEPGLAVSGANVLTF	TGTGCCAGCAGTGAACCCGGGTTAGCCGTCTCTGGGGCCAACGTCCTGACTTTC
TRBV9	NA	NA	TRBJ1-1	CASSPQLGGGTEAFF	TGTGCCAGCAGCCCACAGCTTGGGGGCGGGACTGAAGCTTTCTTT
TRBV6-5	NA	NA	TRBJ2-1	CASGPVQKRGEQFF	TGTGCCAGCGGGCCAGTCCAAAAAAGGGGTGAGCAGTTCTTC
TRBV5-1	NA	NA	TRBJ2-5	CASSSPVGGETQYF	TGCGCCAGCAGCTCCCCAGTGGGAGGTGAGACCCAGTACTTC
TRBV6-5	NA	NA	TRBJ1-5	CASSSGGNQPQHF	TGTGCCAGCAGTTCAGGGGGCAATCAGCCCCAGCATTTT
TRBV27	few	TRBD2	TRBJ2-5	CASSSYGSGSSETQYF	TGTGCCAGCAGTTCATACGGCAGCGGGAGTTCTGAGACCCAGTACTTC
TRBV6-5	NA	TRBD2	TRBJ2-3	CASSYGGAGGARTQYF	TGTGCCAGCAGTTACGGTGGAGCGGGAGGGGCCCGGACGCAGTATTTT
TRBV28	NA	NA	TRBJ1-4	CASSLSRLEKLFF	TGTGCCAGCAGTTTATCCAGGCTAGAAAAACTGTTTTTT
TRBV19	NA	TRBD1	TRBJ2-5	CASRRIDRGQKETQYF	TGTGCCAGTAGGCGTATCGACAGGGGGCAAAAGGAGACCCAGTACTTC
TRBV6-5	NA	NA	TRBJ1-5	CASSYQGSNQPQHF	TGTGCCAGCAGTTATCAGGGTTCCAATCAGCCCCAGCATTTT
TRBV28	NA	NA	TRBJ2-7	CASSLIGSGYEQYF	TGTGCCAGCAGTTTAATCGGGAGTGGGTACGAGCAGTACTTC
TRBV28	NA	TRBD1	TRBJ2-3	CASSLSPGGALGTDTQYF	TGTGCCAGCAGTTTAAGCCCAGGGGGAGCGTTAGGCACAGATACGCAGTATTTT
TRBV30	NA	TRBD1	TRBJ2-3	CAGDRAPADTQYF	TGTGCCGGGGACAGGGCCCCGGCGGATACGCAGTATTTT
TRBV7-9	NA	TRBD2	TRBJ2-1	CASSWKSSGVYNEQFF	TGTGCCAGCAGCTGGAAATCTAGCGGGGTCTACAATGAGCAGTTCTTC
TRBV5-1	NA	TRBD2	TRBJ2-1	CASSSLARGSNEQFF	TGCGCCAGCAGCTCACTAGCGCGAGGCTCCAATGAGCAGTTCTTC